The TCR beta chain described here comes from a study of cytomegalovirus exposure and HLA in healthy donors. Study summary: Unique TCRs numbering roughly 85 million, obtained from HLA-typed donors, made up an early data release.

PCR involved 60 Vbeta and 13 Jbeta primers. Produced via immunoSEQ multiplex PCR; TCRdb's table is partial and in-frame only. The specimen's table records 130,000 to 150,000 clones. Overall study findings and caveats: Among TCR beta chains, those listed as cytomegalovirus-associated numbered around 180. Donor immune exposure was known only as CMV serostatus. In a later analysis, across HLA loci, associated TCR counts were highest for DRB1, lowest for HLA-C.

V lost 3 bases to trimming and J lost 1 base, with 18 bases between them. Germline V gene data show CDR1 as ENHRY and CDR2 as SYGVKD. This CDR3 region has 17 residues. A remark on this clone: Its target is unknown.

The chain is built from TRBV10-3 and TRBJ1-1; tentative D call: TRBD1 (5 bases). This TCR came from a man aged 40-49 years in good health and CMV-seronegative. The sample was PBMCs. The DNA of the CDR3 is TGTGCCATCAGTGACCCCCTGGGGGGGAAGAGGAACACTGAAGCTTTCTTT. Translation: CAISDPLGGKRNTEAFF.